A selection of T cell receptor beta chains follows, all from one sample in a study of identical twins. Via MiXCR, TCRdb re-called the 5' RACE reads, giving one row per CDR3 protein. The sample has more than 650,000 distinct CDR3 sequences; 6% to 6.5% are singletons. Sequenced sample: naive T cells sorted from blood. The receptors were gathered from a man aged 18 to 30 in good health. Each CDR3 is given with its conserved first and last residue. A D gene is named only where the DNA matches it firmly. Not all rows give a size; the values are once, few, many and, for expanded clones, a class.

j_call d_call v_call clone_size cdr3_nt cdr3_aa
TRBJ2-2 NA TRBV6-5 many TGTGCCAGCACCGGGTTAACCGGGGAGCTGTTTTTT CASTGLTGELFF
TRBJ1-1 TRBD1 TRBV19 NA TGTGCCAGTAGCATACAGGGGCGCGACACTGAAGCTTTCTTT CASSIQGRDTEAFF
TRBJ2-3 NA TRBV20-1 many TGCAGTGCTAGGGACTGGGATACGCAGTATTTT CSARDWDTQYF
TRBJ2-3 NA TRBV7-2 many TGTGCCAGCAGCTTCCGTAGTCGCGATACGCAGTATTTT CASSFRSRDTQYF
TRBJ2-7 NA TRBV12-3/TRBV12-4 many TGTGCCAGCGCGGGGACGACCTACGAGCAGTACTTC CASAGTTYEQYF
TRBJ2-3 NA TRBV14 NA TGTGCCAGCAGTCCCACACACACCTTCACAGATACGCAGTATTTT CASSPTHTFTDTQYF
TRBJ2-1 NA TRBV30 NA TGTGCCTGGAAGTTAGGGCATGAGCAGTTCTTC CAWKLGHEQFF
TRBJ2-3 NA TRBV5-1 many TGCGCCAGCAGCTTAAACCAGGGCCGAGATACGCAGTATTTT CASSLNQGRDTQYF
TRBJ1-6 NA TRBV7-8 few TGTGCCAGCAGCTCGAACCTAGGATCACCCCTCCACTTT CASSSNLGSPLHF
TRBJ2-1 TRBD2 TRBV3-1 NA TGTGCCAGCAGCCCCCGTAGCGGGAGAAATGAGCAGTTCTTC CASSPRSGRNEQFF
TRBJ2-7 NA TRBV29-1 many TGCAGCGTCCCTGGGGGGAGGTCATCCGAGCAGTACTTC CSVPGGRSSEQYF
TRBJ2-3 TRBD2 TRBV5-4 many TGTGCCAGCAGCCGGACTAGCGGGCCCACAGATACGCAGTATTTT CASSRTSGPTDTQYF
TRBJ2-3 TRBD2 TRBV20-1 many TGCAGTGCCGGAGGGCGGGAGGGCCTAGATACGCAGTATTTT CSAGGREGLDTQYF
TRBJ2-1 NA TRBV19 NA TGTGCCAGTAGTATGGGGAGTGAGCAGTTCTTC CASSMGSEQFF
TRBJ1-2 NA TRBV6-1 many TGTGCCAGCACCCGAGGACAAAACTATGGCTACACCTTC CASTRGQNYGYTF
TRBJ2-4 NA TRBV6-2/TRBV6-3 NA TGTGCCAGCAGTTCCCCGCCCGGACGTAGGGCTATTCAGTACTTC CASSSPPGRRAIQYF
TRBJ2-6 NA TRBV27 NA TGTGCCAGCAGTTTATCGGCAGGGTATACTGGGGCCAACGTCCTGACTTTC CASSLSAGYTGANVLTF
TRBJ2-3 NA TRBV5-1 NA TGCGCCAGCAGCTTGGATTTGGGCGGCGTTCTTAGCACAGATACGCAGTATTTT CASSLDLGGVLSTDTQYF
TRBJ2-1 TRBD2 TRBV18 NA TGTGCCAGCTCCTACAGGACTAGCGGTTACGATTACAATGAGCAGTTCTTC CASSYRTSGYDYNEQFF
TRBJ1-6 TRBD1 TRBV11-2 NA TGTGCCAGCAGACCATTGACAGGGCGGGATTCACCCCTCCACTTT CASRPLTGRDSPLHF
TRBJ2-5 NA TRBV12-3/TRBV12-4 many TGTGCCAGCAGCAATACCCAGACTATCCGGGAGACCCAGTACTTC CASSNTQTIRETQYF
TRBJ2-1 TRBD2 TRBV10-3 NA TGTGCCATCAGTGAGGGCCTAGCGGGAGCCCTTCTCAATGAGCAGTTCTTC CAISEGLAGALLNEQFF
TRBJ2-1 NA TRBV6-2/TRBV6-3 few TGTGCCAGCAGTTACTCGTTGGGAGCCAATGAGCAGTTCTTC CASSYSLGANEQFF
TRBJ2-1 NA TRBV30 many TGTGCCTGGAGTGTAACAGGATCCTCCTACAATGAGCAGTTCTTC CAWSVTGSSYNEQFF
TRBJ2-2 TRBD2 TRBV13 few TGTGCCAGCAGCTTAGAGGGTCTGGTAGCGGGCACCGGGGAGCTGTTTTTT CASSLEGLVAGTGELFF
TRBJ2-7 NA TRBV29-1 many TGCAGCGTTGGGTACCCAGGGGAGCAGTACTTC CSVGYPGEQYF
TRBJ2-1 TRBD2 TRBV5-1 NA TGCGCCAGTCAGGCTAGCGGGAGGGCTGATGAGCAGTTCTTC CASQASGRADEQFF
TRBJ2-7 TRBD2 TRBV7-6 NA TGTGCCAGCAGCACGGGGCCTAGCGGGAGGGTCTACGAGCAGTACTTC CASSTGPSGRVYEQYF
TRBJ1-3 TRBD1 TRBV5-1 few TGCGCCAGCAGCCTACTACAGGGGGCCGACGGAAACACCATATATTTT CASSLLQGADGNTIYF
TRBJ1-1 NA TRBV30 many TGTGCCTGGCGCCTCAGGGGCGGCGAAGCTTTCTTT CAWRLRGGEAFF
TRBJ2-1 NA TRBV12-5 NA TGTGCTAGTGCCGGTGGACCGGGCCCTTACGGTGAGCAGTTCTTC CASAGGPGPYGEQFF
TRBJ2-1 TRBD2 TRBV6-2/TRBV6-3 few TGTGCCAGCCGGATGACTAGCGGGAACGCATACAATGAGCAGTTCTTC CASRMTSGNAYNEQFF
TRBJ1-1 NA TRBV5-1 many TGTGCCAGCAGGGGGAACACTGAAGCTTTCTTT CASRGNTEAFF
TRBJ1-2 NA TRBV4-1 many TGCGCCAGCACGGATTTACGGGGCGCCGATGGCTACACCTTC CASTDLRGADGYTF
TRBJ2-7 NA TRBV5-1 few TGCGCCAGCAGCTTGGGACAGGTAGGAAACGAGCAGTACTTC CASSLGQVGNEQYF